A selection of T cell receptor beta chains follows, all from one sample in a study of T cell repertoires in cytomegalovirus infection. TCRdb independently ran MiXCR on the reads; one entry per CDR3 protein. The table shows 360,000 or so distinct CDR3 sequences, with roughly 34% occurring only once. Which antigens these TCRs recognize remains unknown. Material: cultured PBMCs, obtained from culture after CMV antigen stimulation. The source is a human donor in good health (CMV status not recorded). Some clones in this sample may be carry-over from other donors' samples. Both conserved end residues are part of each CDR3. The order of the fields is V gene, D gene, CDR3 length, clone size, J gene, CDR3 DNA, CDR3 protein. D genes are given only for firm matches. Some rows mark clone size as missing; the rest say once, few, many or name a class of expanded clone.

TRBV2,.,14,.,TRBJ1-1,TGTGCCAGCACCGTCTTATGGGGGAACACTGAAGCTTTCTTT,CASTVLWGNTEAFF
TRBV4-3,TRBD2,17,.,TRBJ2-2,TGCGCCAGCAGCCAAGAGAGACTAGCGAGTTACGCCGGGGAGCTGTTTTTT,CASSQERLASYAGELFF
TRBV7-2,TRBD1,14,few,TRBJ2-7,TGTGCCAGCAGTCAGGACAGGGGTTTGGACGAGCAGTACTTC,CASSQDRGLDEQYF
TRBV4-3,TRBD1,15,.,TRBJ1-4,TGCGCCAGCAGCCAAGGGGACAGACTTAATGAAAAACTGTTTTTT,CASSQGDRLNEKLFF
TRBV11-2,.,16,few,TRBJ2-5,TGTGCCAGCGAGGGAGAACCGGCCCGAAGACAAGAGACCCAGTACTTC,CASEGEPARRQETQYF
TRBV6-4,.,13,.,TRBJ2-2,TGTGCCAACAGTGGGACAAACACCGGGGAGCTGTTTTTT,CANSGTNTGELFF
TRBV7-9,.,14,few,TRBJ2-3,TGTGCCAGCAGCATAAAAGGGGGCACAGATACGCAGTATTTT,CASSIKGGTDTQYF
TRBV14,.,13,many,TRBJ2-5,TGTGCCAGCAGCCAAGGAAATCAAGAGACCCAGTACTTC,CASSQGNQETQYF
TRBV2,.,14,.,TRBJ1-1,TGTGCCAGCGGGGGGGCCAGGTATTTTGGTGAAGCTTTCTTT,CASGGARYFGEAFF
TRBV12-3/TRBV12-4,.,15,few,TRBJ1-5,TGTGCCAGCAACGTAGACGGTTATAGCAATCAGCCCCAGCATTTT,CASNVDGYSNQPQHF
TRBV5-1,TRBD2,16,few,TRBJ2-5,TGCGCCAGCAGCTTGGCCGAGGTAGCGGGACGAGAGACCCAGTACTTC,CASSLAEVAGRETQYF
TRBV12-3/TRBV12-4,.,13,few,TRBJ1-2,TGTGCCAGCAGTTTTAAGGGGTCCTATGGCTACACCTTC,CASSFKGSYGYTF
TRBV11-3,.,15,.,TRBJ2-1,TGTGCCAGCAGCTTTTGGAGGGAGGAAAGTATTGAGCAGTTCTTC,CASSFWREESIEQFF
TRBV7-2,TRBD2,16,few,TRBJ2-2,TGTGCCAGCAACAAAGGGGCGGGAGGGCGTACCGGGGAGCTGTTTTTT,CASNKGAGGRTGELFF
TRBV7-2,.,14,many,TRBJ1-5,TGTGCCAGCAGCCTTAGGGTTGGCAATCAGCCCCAGCATTTT,CASSLRVGNQPQHF
TRBV19,.,15,few,TRBJ1-4,TGTGCCACCCGCGACCCGGGACATTCTAATGAAAAACTGTTTTTT,CATRDPGHSNEKLFF
TRBV4-1,.,12,.,TRBJ1-2,TGCGCCAGCAGCCAAGATCGCTATGGCTACACCTTC,CASSQDRYGYTF
TRBV14,TRBD2,19,.,TRBJ2-1,TGTGCCAGCAGCCAAGGTCTGACTAGCGGGAGTCCTCGAAGCGATGAGCAGTTCTTC,CASSQGLTSGSPRSDEQFF
TRBV7-2,.,15,many,TRBJ1-2,TGTGCCAGCAGCTTAGGGGGGGCGATAAACTATGGCTACACCTTC,CASSLGGAINYGYTF
TRBV3-1,.,13,few,TRBJ2-5,TGTGCCAGCAGCCATCGGGCGCTGGGGACCCAGTACTTC,CASSHRALGTQYF
TRBV27,.,15,once,TRBJ1-2,TGTGCCAGCAGGAGTCGGGGGGCAGTCTCTAGTGGCTACACCTTC,CASRSRGAVSSGYTF
TRBV12-3/TRBV12-4,.,16,few,TRBJ1-3,TGTGCCAGCAGCTCGAACAGGGTATTCTCTGGAAACACCATATATTTT,CASSSNRVFSGNTIYF
TRBV7-2,.,14,many,TRBJ1-1,TGTGCCAGCAGCTTAGAGGTCACGAACACTGAAGCTTTCTTT,CASSLEVTNTEAFF
TRBV6-6,.,14,.,TRBJ2-7,TGTGCCAGCAGTTACGGTCGGGGATCCTACGAGCAGTACTTC,CASSYGRGSYEQYF
TRBV19,.,14,few,TRBJ2-3,TGTGCCAGTAGTATTCGGCAGGCGACATATACGCAGTATTTT,CASSIRQATYTQYF
TRBV18,.,14,.,TRBJ1-1,TGTGCCAGCTCACCAGCCCCATTGAACACTGAAGCTTTCTTT,CASSPAPLNTEAFF
TRBV4-1,.,15,.,TRBJ1-1,TGTGCCAGCAGCCAGGACCTCCTCGTGAACACTGAAGCTTTCTTT,CASSQDLLVNTEAFF
TRBV7-9,TRBD1,16,few,TRBJ1-1,TGTGCCAGCAGCCCAAAACAGGGGAGTGTGAACACTGAAGCTTTCTTT,CASSPKQGSVNTEAFF
TRBV6-2/TRBV6-3,.,11,few,TRBJ2-1,TGTGCCAGCAGTTACCCCACGGTGCAGTTCTTC,CASSYPTVQFF
TRBV19,TRBD1,18,.,TRBJ2-6,TGTGCCAGTAGTCCGCGACAGGGCCGAACCTCTGGGGCCAACGTCCTGACTTTC,CASSPRQGRTSGANVLTF
TRBV7-3,TRBD2,14,.,TRBJ2-5,TGTGCCAGCAGCCTTAGCGGGAGTGGCGAGACCCAGTACTTC,CASSLSGSGETQYF
TRBV19,.,15,.,TRBJ2-3,TGTGCCAGTAGTATCGGGACTTTTTTCACAGATACGCAGTATTTT,CASSIGTFFTDTQYF
TRBV7-2,TRBD1,15,many,TRBJ2-1,TGTGCCAGCAGACCACCGGGACAGAAATACAATGAGCAGTTCTTC,CASRPPGQKYNEQFF
TRBV7-8,TRBD1,15,few,TRBJ2-7,TGTGCCAGCAGCCAGCGCCGGGACAGGGCCTACGAGCAGTACTTC,CASSQRRDRAYEQYF
TRBV7-2,TRBD2,15,few,TRBJ2-5,TGTGCCAGCAGCCCTAGACCGGGGGGAGCGGAGACCCAGTACTTC,CASSPRPGGAETQYF
TRBV7-8,.,17,many,TRBJ1-5,TGTGCCAGCAGCTTAGGGTGGGGCGGGTATAGCAATCAGCCCCAGCATTTT,CASSLGWGGYSNQPQHF
TRBV28,.,13,.,TRBJ2-5,TGTGCCAGCAGCGGAGGAGCCCCGGAGACCCAGTACTTC,CASSGGAPETQYF
TRBV10-3,TRBD1,15,.,TRBJ2-4,TGTGCCATCAGTGAGTCCGGGACAGGGAATAACATTCAGTACTTC,CAISESGTGNNIQYF
TRBV7-6,TRBD1,16,.,TRBJ1-1,TGTGCCAGCAGCTTAGCGGGACAGGGTATGAACACTGAAGCTTTCTTT,CASSLAGQGMNTEAFF
TRBV7-2,.,15,many,TRBJ1-1,TGTGCCAGCAGCTTAGGGTATAGGATGAACACTGAAGCTTTCTTT,CASSLGYRMNTEAFF
TRBV4-2,.,14,once,TRBJ2-7,TGTGCCAGCAGCCAAGATCTGGCAGGGAACGAGCAGTACTTC,CASSQDLAGNEQYF
TRBV3-1,.,14,.,TRBJ2-1,TGTGCCAGCAGCCAAGAAATAAGGGGCAATGAGCAGTTCTTC,CASSQEIRGNEQFF
TRBV5-4,.,16,.,TRBJ1-2,TGTGCCAGCAGCCCCTTTGCGGGCGCTAATAACTATGGCTACACCTTC,CASSPFAGANNYGYTF
TRBV6-1,.,15,few,TRBJ1-1,TGTGCCAGCAGTGTCCCGAGTACGGTAACCACTGAAGCTTTCTTT,CASSVPSTVTTEAFF
TRBV7-2,TRBD2,15,.,TRBJ2-3,TGTGCCAGCAGCCCCTGGGGGGGAGGCACAGATACGCAGTATTTT,CASSPWGGGTDTQYF
TRBV12-3/TRBV12-4,.,12,.,TRBJ2-6,TGTGCCAGCTGCTCTGGGGCCAACGTCCTGACTTTC,CASCSGANVLTF
TRBV20-1,TRBD2,15,.,TRBJ2-1,TGCAGTGCGCTAGCCGGGACTAGCTCCTACAATGAGCAGTTCTTC,CSALAGTSSYNEQFF
TRBV19,.,14,few,TRBJ2-1,TGTGCCAGTAGGAGGAGTGGGGCCTACAATGAGCAGTTCTTC,CASRRSGAYNEQFF
TRBV3-1,TRBD1,16,.,TRBJ2-5,TGTGCCAGCAGCTACCGGACAGGGAAGGCGGGGGAGACCCAGTACTTC,CASSYRTGKAGETQYF
TRBV29-1,TRBD2,14,.,TRBJ2-1,TGCAGCGTTGATGGACTAGCGGGAGGGAATGAGCAGTTCTTC,CSVDGLAGGNEQFF
TRBV19,.,15,few,TRBJ2-5,TGTGCCAGTAGCCCCGGGACTTTACTTCAAGAGACCCAGTACTTC,CASSPGTLLQETQYF
TRBV6-5,.,13,once,TRBJ1-5,TGTGCCAGCGCCCGTCAGCTCAATCAGCCCCAGCATTTT,CASARQLNQPQHF